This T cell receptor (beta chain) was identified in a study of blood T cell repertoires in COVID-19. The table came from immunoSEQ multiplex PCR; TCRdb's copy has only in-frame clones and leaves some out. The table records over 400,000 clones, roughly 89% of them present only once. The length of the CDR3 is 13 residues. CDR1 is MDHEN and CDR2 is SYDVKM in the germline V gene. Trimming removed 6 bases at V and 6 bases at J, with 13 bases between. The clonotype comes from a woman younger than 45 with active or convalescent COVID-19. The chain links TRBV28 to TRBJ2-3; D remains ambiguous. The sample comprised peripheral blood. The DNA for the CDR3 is TGTGCCAGCAGGCCCACCTGGCCCGATACGCAGTATTTT. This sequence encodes CASRPTWPDTQYF.